The clone carrying this TCR beta chain was observed many times. Its antigen is as yet unknown. The data derive from a study of human T cells and chemical hapten exposure. Study as a whole: Reading of the patch tests, which applied 0.01% DPC to the upper back, occurred at 6 days. General study points: Healthy individuals' immune responses may differ from those of donors, who had alopecia.

Unique molecular identifiers were attached to individual cDNA molecules within the library. TCRdb itself ran the RACE reads through MiXCR, one entry per CDR3 protein. The sample shows 42,000 or so distinct CDR3 sequences, about 9.8% of them seen only once. The time point here: patch test 2, 6 weeks after DPC sensitization. Treatment specified: therapeutic diphenylcyclopropenone sensitization with weekly scalp DPC. The sample here was whole blood, taken in connection with sensitization to the hapten diphenylcyclopropenone (DPC). The sequence derives from a woman in her forties with alopecia areata. Some clones in this sample may be carry-over from other donors' samples.

The CDR3 spells CASSQVAIGLDTEAFF. The CDR3 bases are TGCGCCAGCAGCCAAGTCGCGATAGGGTTGGACACTGAAGCTTTCTTT. The chain joins TRBV4-3 to TRBJ1-1; D is unresolved. The germline V gene has CDR1 LGHNA and CDR2 YSLEER. Trimming took 1 base from V and 3 from J, leaving 15 bases between them. CDR3 length: 16 amino acids.